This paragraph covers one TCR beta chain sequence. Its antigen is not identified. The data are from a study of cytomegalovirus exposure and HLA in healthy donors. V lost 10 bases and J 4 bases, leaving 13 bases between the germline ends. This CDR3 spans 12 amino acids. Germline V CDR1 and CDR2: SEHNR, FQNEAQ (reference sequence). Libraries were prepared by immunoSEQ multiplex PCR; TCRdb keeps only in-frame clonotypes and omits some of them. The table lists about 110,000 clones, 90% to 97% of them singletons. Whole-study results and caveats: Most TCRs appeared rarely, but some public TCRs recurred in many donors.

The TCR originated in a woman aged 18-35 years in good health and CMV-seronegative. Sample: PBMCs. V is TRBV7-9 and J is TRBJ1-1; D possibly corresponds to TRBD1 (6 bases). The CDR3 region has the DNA TGTGCCATCCACAGGGTAGGCACTGAAGCTTTCTTT. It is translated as CAIHRVGTEAFF. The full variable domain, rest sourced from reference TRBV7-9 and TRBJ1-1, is DTGVSQNPRHKITKRGQNVTFRCDPISEHNRLYWYRQTLGQGPEFLTYFQNEAQLEKSRLLSDRFSAERPKGSFSTLEIQRTEQGDSAMYLCAIHRVGTEAFFGQGTRLTVV.